These 6 T cell receptor beta chains were all obtained from the same sample, sequenced in a study of human T cells and chemical hapten exposure (dated by TCRdb to the early 2020s). Explained via the paper, the time point label denotes: patch test 3, about 24 weeks after DPC sensitization. The treatment or condition label, read with the paper, signifies: therapeutic diphenylcyclopropenone sensitization with weekly scalp DPC. The library was produced with RACE. This sample was sequenced with a NextSeq 500. TCRdb handled the public reads itself, with Q25 trimming in fastp and clone calling in MiXCR, and kept productive beta chains. Each CDR3 protein gets just one entry, which takes the most common genes and DNA from the rows behind it. This sample gives tens of thousands of distinct CDR3 sequences in total; 5.8% of them show up just once. 5% to 7% of the sample lies in the top ten. The material was whole blood, obtained in connection with sensitization to the hapten diphenylcyclopropenone (DPC). The receptors come from a young man with alopecia areata. Some clones in this sample may be carry-over from other donors' samples.

Many counts were recorded for this clonotype. The chain combines TRBV2 with TRBJ2-4; TRBD2 might be the D (6 bases). The CDR3 contains 14 residues. Trimming left V 7 bases short and J 0 bases short, with 10 bases between. CDR1 and CDR2 (germline): SNHLY, FYNNEI. The CDR3 protein is CASKPGVAKNIQYF. CDR3 in DNA: TGTGCCAGCAAACCGGGGGTAGCCAAAAACATTCAGTACTTC.

This clonotype was counted many times. The rearrangement uses TRBV7-2 and TRBJ2-7; 7 positions match TRBD1. This CDR3 has 12 amino acids. With V trimmed by 4 bases and J by 4 bases, 1 base remained unmatched. Germline lookup yields CDR1 SGHTA and CDR2 FQGNSA. Here the CDR3 DNA reads TGTGCCAGCAGCTCACAGGGGTACGAGCAGTACTTC. Amino acid sequence: CASSSQGYEQYF. Supplemented by reference TRBV7-2 and TRBJ2-7, the full variable domain reads GAGVSQSPSNKVTEKGKDVELRCDPISGHTALYWYRQSLGQGLEFLIYFQGNSAPDKSGLPSDRFSAERTGGSVSTLTIQRTQQEDSAVYLCASSSQGYEQYFGPGTRLTVT.

This chain links TRBV7-2 with TRBJ2-7; D not certain. The CDR3 is 13 residues long. Trimming shortened V by 5 bases and J by 6 bases, and 14 bases separated the two germline ends. Germline values: CDR1 SGHTA, CDR2 FQGNSA. CDR3 protein: CASSPSPESEQYF. For the CDR3, the DNA is TGTGCCAGCAGCCCCTCGCCGGAGAGCGAGCAGTACTTC.

This clonotype has a count of ten or more. This chain uses TRBV3-1 with TRBJ1-1; no definite D call. CDR3 size: 15 residues. Trimming took 3 bases from V and 4 from J, leaving 15 bases between them. Germline loops: CDR1 LGHDT, CDR2 YNNKEL (reference sequence). The CDR3 DNA follows: TGTGCCAGCAGCCAGCAGGCCACCCCGGGCACTGAAGCTTTCTTT. Translated, it gives CASSQQATPGTEAFF.

This clonotype was recorded many times. The V gene is TRBV6-2 or TRBV6-3, the J gene TRBJ2-6; 9 bases are a match to TRBD1. Trimming at V came to 3 bases and at J to 0 bases, leaving 3 bases not matched to a gene. Germline V CDR1 and CDR2: MNHEY, SVGEGT. The CDR3 is 17 residues long. Here the CDR3 reads CASSYGTGNSGANVLTF. DNA for the CDR3: TGTGCCAGCAGTTATGGGACAGGGAACTCTGGGGCCAACGTCCTGACTTTC.

This clonotype was detected ten times or more. This rearrangement joins TRBV20-1 to TRBJ1-4; unclear D gene. Between the trimmed V and J ends, which lost 1 base and 3 bases, there was a span of 6 bases. The CDR3 covers 13 residues. CDR1 is DFQATT and CDR2 is SNEGSKA in the germline V gene (reference sequence). The CDR3 spells CSARAVSNEKLFF. CDR3 DNA sequence: TGCAGTGCTAGAGCGGTTTCTAATGAAAAACTGTTTTTT.